This TCR beta chain was captured by sequencing in a study of human T cells and chemical hapten exposure. The germline CDR1 and CDR2 sequences are LGHDT and YNNKEL (reference sequence). The CDR3 runs 19 residues. The V segment lost 4 bases and the J segment 1 base; nucleotides outside the gene matches: 13. Original handling: Sample TCR totals centred on a median of around 92,000, ranging about 20,000 to 700,000. TCRdb fed the RACE reads into MiXCR, producing one record per CDR3 protein. These V and J calls originate from TCRdb's pipeline instead of the authors' own analysis. Here the sample spans around 190,000 distinct CDR3 sequences, about 20% being singletons. This clonotype came up many times. Noted time point: patch test 1, 2 weeks after DPC sensitization. The treatment was: therapeutic diphenylcyclopropenone sensitization with weekly scalp DPC. Those who donated were patients with alopecia, 18 to 70 years of age, and suitable for DPC.

This receptor was taken from a woman aged 45-59 years with alopecia areata. Some clones in this sample may be carry-over from other donors' samples. V and J are TRBV3-1 and TRBJ2-2, with 9 bases fitting TRBD1. Source: whole blood, taken in connection with sensitization to the hapten diphenylcyclopropenone (DPC). CDR3 protein: CASSPPGQGFYGNTGELFF. CDR3 coding DNA: TGTGCCAGCAGCCCTCCGGGACAGGGTTTTTACGGGAACACCGGGGAGCTGTTTTTT.